A selection of T cell receptor beta chains follows, all from one sample in a study of OX40 agonist ivuxolimab in advanced cancers. Profiled with immunoSEQ multiplex PCR; TCRdb holds only in-frame clones, not every one. This table has about 100,000 clones, less than 90% appearing once. Material: CD4+ or CD8+ T cells sorted from blood, obtained in a trial of the OX40 agonist ivuxolimab. These receptors originate from an adult with an advanced solid tumor such as melanoma, head and neck, liver or kidney cancer. CDR3s include the opening cysteine and the closing phenylalanine or tryptophan. D genes are given only for firm matches. Clone size is shown for a subset of rows, as once, few, many or a class of expanded clone.

cdr3_aa | clone_size | v_call | d_call
CASSGGGGVTGELFF | NA | TRBV2 | TRBD2
CASYDRDSYEQYF | NA | TRBV6-5 | NA
CASSLGGSKNIQYF | NA | TRBV7-2 | NA
CASSADLETQYF | NA | TRBV9 | NA
CASSLGGMGTLFF | NA | TRBV11-2 | NA
CASTWTANEKLFF | NA | TRBV21-1 | NA
CASSEFRRGAREQYF | NA | TRBV6-1 | NA
CASSAGRASAEQYF | once | TRBV2 | NA
CASSLIAEKLFF | NA | TRBV7-9 | NA
CAWSLAGLHTDTQYF | NA | TRBV30 | TRBD2
CASSLGQGGPEQYF | NA | TRBV7-9 | NA
CASRTPGPYNEQFF | NA | TRBV27 | NA
CASSEAQDREYTEAFF | NA | TRBV2 | TRBD1
CASREGAFTDTQYF | many | TRBV6-5 | NA
CASSPGDRAYAYEQYF | NA | TRBV4-2 | TRBD1
CASSQGNTEAFF | NA | TRBV4-1 | NA